This passage covers 18 T cell receptor beta chains from one sample sequenced in a study of blood T cells in healthy people across ages. PCR was performed a second time for about 6 to 11 cycles using a sample-barcoded 5' primer and a J-beta primer mix. Each CDR3 protein is one row after TCRdb ran MiXCR on the 5' RACE reads. The sample has about 570,000 distinct CDR3 sequences, 25% to 30% seen once. The specimen sequenced was blood. These receptor sequences come from a woman aged 70-85 years in good health.

In this sample, this clonotype turned up once. The chain joins TRBV5-1 to TRBJ2-1; tentative D call: TRBD1 (5 bases). The ends were cut back, 0 bases at V and 3 bases at J, with 10 bases in the middle. From germline, CDR1 is SGHRS and CDR2 YFSETQ. The CDR3 is 15 amino acids. The CDR3 DNA is TGCGCCAGCAGCTTGGAAGGGGCGGTCTACAATGAGCAGTTCTTC. Encoded protein: CASSLEGAVYNEQFF.

In this sample, this clonotype turned up a few times. The rearrangement uses TRBV27 and TRBJ2-5, with TRBD1 identical over 9 bases. Trimming at V came to 4 bases and at J to 6 bases, leaving 6 bases not matched to a gene. The germline V gene encodes CDR1 MNHEY and CDR2 SMNVEV (reference sequence). This CDR3 has 14 residues. Here the CDR3 DNA reads TGTGCCAGCAGTTCGGGACAGGGTGGACAGACCCAGTACTTC. Protein sequence: CASSSGQGGQTQYF.

V and J are TRBV20-1 and TRBJ2-1; weak D call: TRBD2 (6 bases). V dropped 1 base and J dropped 1 base, with 11 bases sitting between them. This CDR3 spans 15 amino acids. The germline gives CDR1 DFQATT, CDR2 SNEGSKA (reference sequence). DNA of the CDR3: TGCAGTGCTAGAGGGGGGGTAGGTTCCTACAATGAGCAGTTCTTC. It is translated as CSARGGVGSYNEQFF.

The chain links TRBV20-1 to TRBJ2-1; 8 positions agree with TRBD2. There are 14 residues in the CDR3. Per the germline V gene, CDR1 is DFQATT and CDR2 is SNEGSKA (reference sequence). V shed 6 bases and J 5 bases; nucleotides not matched to a gene: 9. The CDR3 spells CSAVAGSPNNEQFF. CDR3 bases: TGCAGTGCCGTAGCGGGGAGCCCTAACAATGAGCAGTTCTTC.

This clonotype was seen once. The junction and the germline gene differ at one end; a read error may be behind it. V and J are TRBV7-2 and TRBJ2-7, with 9 bases lining up with TRBD2. The CDR3 runs 15 residues. The germline V gene encodes CDR1 SGHTA and CDR2 FQGNSA. CDR3 DNA sequence: TGTGCCAGCAGCTTAGAACGGCGGGGGGGATACGAGCAGGACTTC. It yields the protein CASSLERRGGYEQDF.

This clonotype was detected many times. The genes are TRBV5-1 and TRBJ1-2, with 8 bases matching TRBD1. Germline-derived CDR1 and CDR2 are SGHRS and YFSETQ. J lost 3 bases, V lost 0 bases, and 1 base had no gene match. The CDR3 has 14 residues. This CDR3 is CASSLGQGYYGYTF. The CDR3 DNA follows: TGCGCCAGCAGCTTGGGACAGGGGTACTATGGCTACACCTTC.

The gene calls are TRBV11-2 and TRBJ2-7, with D possibly TRBD2 on 6 matching bases. The CDR3 runs 16 residues. Germline V CDR1 and CDR2: SGHAT, FQNNGV. The V gene lost 5 bases and the J gene lost 2 bases, with 19 bases spanning the gap. The DNA for the CDR3 is TGTGCCAGCAGCCAACCGGCGGGGATGGGAACCTACGAGCAGTACTTC. It is translated as CASSQPAGMGTYEQYF. Full variable domain (outside the CDR3, taken from reference TRBV11-2 and TRBJ2-7): EAGVAQSPRYKIIEKRQSVAFWCNPISGHATLYWYQQILGQGPKLLIQFQNNGVVDDSQLPKDRFSAERLKGVDSTLKIQPAKLEDSAVYLCASSQPAGMGTYEQYFGPGTRLTVT.

CDR3 in DNA: TGTGCCAGCAGCTTAGAGATGGTCAGGGCGTCTGGAAACACCATATATTTT. The encoded protein is CASSLEMVRASGNTIYF. The chain links TRBV7-2 to TRBJ1-3, with D perhaps matching TRBD1 (5 bases). Trimming took off 1 base at V and 1 base at J, with 14 bases between the two ends. The germline V gene encodes CDR1 SGHTA and CDR2 FQGNSA. The CDR3 extends over 17 amino acids.

For this clonotype: A much larger clone is a single base away; this may be a read error. The chain is built from TRBV14 and TRBJ2-5, with TRBD1 as a possible D gene (6 bases). The CDR3 is 18 amino acids. Trimming removed 5 bases at V and 0 bases at J, with 22 bases between. From germline, CDR1 is SGHDN and CDR2 FVKESK. CDR3 region: CASSSRTDRVAYQETQYF. CDR3 DNA: TGTGCCAGCAGCTCCCGGACAGACCGTGTTGCTTACCAAGAGACCCAGTACTTC.

This clonotype was detected only a few times. The chain has TRBV7-9 and TRBJ2-2; D remains unclear. Germline CDR1 and CDR2: SEHNR and FQNEAQ (reference sequence). V was cut by 7 bases and J by 0 bases, with 15 bases left in between. This CDR3 has 16 residues. The CDR3 is CASIPKGSPNTGELFF. The CDR3 coding sequence is TGTGCCAGCATCCCGAAAGGGTCCCCGAACACCGGGGAGCTGTTTTTT.

Worth noting for this clonotype: A junction boundary mismatches the germline segment, possibly from a read error. The gene calls are TRBV7-2 and TRBJ1-4; 8 nucleotides align to TRBD1. Germline CDR1 SGHTA, CDR2 FQGNSA. The CDR3 loop spans 15 amino acids. The CDR3 here is CAGSLGDRPNEKLFF. DNA for the CDR3: TGTGCCGGCAGCTTGGGGGACAGGCCCAATGAAAAACTGTTTTTT.

In this sample, this clonotype turned up a few times. The chain recombines TRBV12-3 or TRBV12-4 with TRBJ1-1; 10 bases agree with TRBD1. Trimming took 6 bases from V and 6 from J; bases not matched to a gene: 10. The CDR3 length is 15 residues. CDR3 protein: CASSQDRGGIPEAFF. CDR3 DNA sequence: TGTGCCAGCAGCCAGGACAGGGGGGGAATTCCTGAAGCTTTCTTT.

This clonotype was seen more than once but under ten times. The rearrangement links TRBV7-2 to TRBJ2-5; D is undetermined. The germline V and J ends were trimmed by 3 bases and 8 bases, with 10 bases remaining between them. The length of the CDR3 is 12 residues. The germline V gene has CDR1 SGHTA and CDR2 FQGNSA. CDR3: CASSFLGLTQYF. DNA for the CDR3: TGTGCCAGCAGCTTCCTCGGCCTAACCCAGTACTTC.

This clonotype has only a few counts. The rearrangement links TRBV5-1 to TRBJ2-3; 14 bases map to TRBD2. Trimming took 4 bases from V and 6 from J; bases not matched to a gene: 7. Germline-derived CDR1 and CDR2 are SGHRS and YFSETQ. This CDR3 comprises 16 residues. The CDR3: CASSTGLAGDVDTQYF. For the CDR3, the DNA is TGCGCCAGCAGCACGGGACTAGCGGGAGATGTGGATACGCAGTATTTT.

This clonotype was found a few times. The chain recombines TRBV20-1 with TRBJ1-1; a weak D match, TRBD1 (5 bases). Deletions cut 3 bases from V and 1 base from J, with 12 bases between. Germline assignment: CDR1 DFQATT and CDR2 SNEGSKA (reference sequence). The CDR3 sequence is 14 residues long. CDR3 sequence: CSARFGGPNTEAFF. DNA of the CDR3: TGCAGTGCTAGGTTCGGGGGACCGAACACTGAAGCTTTCTTT.

This chain uses TRBV5-6 with TRBJ1-4; possibly TRBD1 for D (5 bases). CDR1 and CDR2 from the germline V gene are SGHDT and YYEEEE. The V gene lost 5 bases and the J gene lost 8 bases, with 16 bases spanning the gap. CDR3 length: 14 residues. The CDR3 region is CASSPVGGSEKLFF. In DNA, the CDR3 is TGTGCCAGCAGTCCAGTCGGGGGGTCGGAAAAACTGTTTTTT.

This clonotype was seen a few times. The CDR3 reads CASSLAGTDYEQYF. CDR3 coding DNA: TGCGCCAGCAGCTTGGCCGGGACAGACTACGAGCAGTACTTC. The V call is TRBV5-1, the J call TRBJ2-7, with TRBD1 identical over 7 bases. This CDR3 has 14 amino acids. V lost 0 bases and J lost 3; bases outside the gene matches: 3. Germline-derived CDR1 and CDR2 are SGHRS and YFSETQ.

The chain has TRBV12-3 or TRBV12-4 and TRBJ2-3, with no clear D. Trimming cost V 6 bases and J 1 base, with 5 bases left between them. This CDR3 contains 12 residues. Here the CDR3 DNA reads TGTGCCAGCAGGTACGGCACAGATACGCAGTATTTT. Its translation: CASRYGTDTQYF.